The sample holds a few counts of the clone carrying this T cell receptor beta chain. Together with a sample-barcoded 5' primer, a J-beta primer mix was included in a second PCR lasting about 7 to 11 cycles. A single record per CDR3 protein comes from TCRdb applying MiXCR to the 5' RACE reads. In the table there are about 620,000 distinct CDR3 sequences, under 25% of which are singletons. The data were obtained in a study of blood T cells in healthy people across ages. Germline-derived CDR1 and CDR2 are KGHSH and LQKENI. This CDR3 has 14 residues. This chain uses TRBV18 with TRBJ2-5; perhaps TRBD2 as D (5 bases). The end of the DNA is better explained by TRBJ2-7, so the J call may be wrong. Sequencing was done on a sample of blood. This receptor was obtained from a man between 65 and 85 years old in good health. The CDR3 DNA reads TGTGCCAGCTCCTCACTCCGGGGTGCCTACGAGCAGTACTTC. This codes for CASSSLRGAYEQYF.